The present TCR beta chain was sequenced within a study of cytomegalovirus exposure and HLA in healthy donors. PCR used 60 Vbeta primers and 13 Jbeta primers. Produced via immunoSEQ multiplex PCR; TCRdb's table is partial and in-frame only. The table has around 100,000 clones, approximately 60% seen once. The sequencing input was PBMCs. The clonotype was recovered from a woman aged 30 to 39 in good health and CMV-seronegative.

The CDR3 sequence is CASSQDAGYTGELFF. CDR3 sequence (DNA): TGCGCCAGCAGCCAAGATGCGGGCTACACCGGGGAGCTGTTTTTT. V is TRBV4-3 and J is TRBJ2-2, with D perhaps matching TRBD2 (5 bases). The CDR3 is 15 residues long. The germline V gene has CDR1 LGHNA and CDR2 YSLEER. V lost 0 bases to trimming and J lost 3 bases, with 8 bases between them.